One and the same sample provided the 14 T cell receptor beta chains below, sequenced in a study of blood T cell repertoires in COVID-19. Profiling relied on immunoSEQ multiplex PCR, and the TCRdb table lists in-frame clones only, not all of them. The top ten hold roughly 8.6% of the sample, which has roughly 180,000 clones, 76% seen once. Source material: peripheral blood. The receptors were sampled from a woman aged 45-65 years with active or convalescent COVID-19.

This clone was found a few times. V usage is TRBV13 and J usage is TRBJ2-7; TRBD1 is a possible D gene (5 bases). Germline V gene data show CDR1 as PRHDT and CDR2 as FYEKMQ (reference sequence). V lost 0 bases, J lost 3 bases, and 9 bases lay in between. The CDR3 sequence is 14 residues long. CDR3 in DNA: TGTGCCAGCAGCTTAGGAGGGGTCTACTACGAGCAGTACTTC. It is translated as CASSLGGVYYEQYF. Full variable domain (remainder filled in from reference TRBV13 and TRBJ2-7): AAGVIQSPRHLIKEKRETATLKCYPIPRHDTVYWYQQGPGQDPQFLISFYEKMQSDKGSIPDRFSAQQFSDYHSELNMSSLELGDSALYFCASSLGGVYYEQYFGPGTRLTVT.

The chain has TRBV12-3 or TRBV12-4 and TRBJ1-2; 7 positions agree with TRBD1. This CDR3 comprises 13 residues. V trimming: 6 bases; J trimming: 6 bases; junction bases outside the gene matches: 7. The CDR3 DNA sequence: TGTGCCAGCAGCCGCGACAGGGACCATGGCTACACCTTC. The encoded protein is CASSRDRDHGYTF.

CDR3 DNA: TGTGCCAGCTCATCCCAGGTAGTTCAGGGGCGTCGGACTGAAGCTTTCTTT. Translated: CASSSQVVQGRRTEAFF. V is TRBV18 and J is TRBJ1-1, with TRBD1 as a possible D gene (6 bases). This CDR3 is built from 17 residues. From germline, CDR1 is KGHSH and CDR2 LQKENI. V gave up 5 bases and J gave up 5 bases, with 24 bases separating them.

The chain links TRBV19 to TRBJ1-1; D possibly corresponds to TRBD1 (5 bases). The germline V gene has CDR1 LNHDA and CDR2 SQIVND (reference sequence). The germline V and J ends were trimmed by 3 bases and 8 bases, with 16 bases remaining between them. The CDR3 loop spans 14 amino acids. In DNA, the CDR3 is TGTGCCAGTAGTATGTCGATAGGGGTGCCCGAAGCTTTCTTT. Its protein product is CASSMSIGVPEAFF.

The V gene is TRBV9, the J gene TRBJ1-3; D gene ambiguous. There are 16 residues in the CDR3. V was clipped by 0 bases and J by 0 bases, with 10 bases between them. CDR1 and CDR2 (germline): SGDLS, YYNGEE. The CDR3 DNA is TGTGCCAGCAGCGTAGGGGCACCCGGCTCTGGAAACACCATATATTTT. Its protein is CASSVGAPGSGNTIYF.

CDR3 DNA sequence: TGTGCCAGCAGCTTGGGGCCTAACCAAGAGACCCAGTACTTC. Protein: CASSLGPNQETQYF. The chain combines TRBV7-3 with TRBJ2-5; TRBD1 might be the D (5 bases). Trimming pared 3 bases from V and 0 bases from J, leaving 8 bases between. The CDR3 is 14 residues long. Germline V gene lookup returns CDR1 SGHTA and CDR2 FQGTGA. The complete variable domain, with remaining parts taken from reference TRBV7-3 and TRBJ2-5, reads GAGVSQTPSNKVTEKGKYVELRCDPISGHTALYWYRQSLGQGPEFLIYFQGTGAADDSGLPNDRFFAVRPEGSVSTLKIQRTERGDSAVYLCASSLGPNQETQYFGPGTRLLVL.

The chain combines TRBV19 with TRBJ1-3; TRBD1 aligns across 7 bases. CDR3 length: 16 residues. The V and J ends lost 5 bases and 0 bases, in that order; junction bases with no gene match: 7. Germline assignment: CDR1 LNHDA and CDR2 SQIVND (reference sequence). Here the CDR3 reads CASSETGTVSGNTIYF. The CDR3 DNA reads as TGTGCCAGTAGTGAAACCGGGACAGTCTCTGGAAACACCATATATTTT.

The V call is TRBV9, the J call TRBJ2-7, with 11 positions matching TRBD1. The CDR3 loop spans 20 amino acids. The germline CDR1 and CDR2 sequences are SGDLS and YYNGEE. V trimming: 0 bases; J trimming: 3 bases; junction bases outside the gene matches: 17. DNA for the CDR3: TGTGCCAGCAGCGTAGTAGCCCGGGACAGGGGGGCACTACCGAACTACGAGCAGTACTTC. Translated, it gives CASSVVARDRGALPNYEQYF.

The CDR3 region has the DNA TGTGCCAGCAGCCGGGACAGGGGAGGGGGCAATCAGCCCCAGCATTTT. It translates to CASSRDRGGGNQPQHF. V is TRBV2 and J is TRBJ1-5, with 10 bases identical to TRBD1. Trimming took 6 bases from V and 2 from J; bases not matched to a gene: 7. Germline V gene data show CDR1 as SNHLY and CDR2 as FYNNEI. The CDR3 length is 16 residues.

This clone was observed a single time. CDR3: CASSADSLSYEQYF. DNA for the CDR3: TGTGCCAGCAGCGCCGACAGCCTCTCCTACGAGCAGTACTTC. The V gene is TRBV9, the J gene TRBJ2-7; maybe TRBD1 (5 bases). Germline-derived CDR1 and CDR2 are SGDLS and YYNGEE. V was trimmed by 3 bases and J by 0 bases, leaving 10 bases between them. The CDR3 extends over 14 amino acids.

The chain is built from TRBV6-6 and TRBJ2-3; 8 bases align to TRBD2. V was clipped by 5 bases and J by 4 bases; unmatched bases: 8. Germline V gene sequence: CDR1 MNHNY, CDR2 SVGAGI (reference sequence). This CDR3 has 15 residues. CDR3 coding DNA: TGTGCCAGCAGTCCCTCCGGACTAGCTGCAGATACGCAGTATTTT. Translating gives CASSPSGLAADTQYF.

The CDR3 region is CASSLGGTSGNTGELFF. DNA for the CDR3: TGCGCCAGCAGCTTGGGAGGGACTAGCGGGAACACCGGGGAGCTGTTTTTT. This chain joins TRBV5-1 and TRBJ2-2; TRBD2 aligns across 11 bases. CDR1 is SGHRS, CDR2 YFSETQ, per germline. The trim removed 0 bases at V and 1 base at J, leaving 2 bases unmatched. The CDR3 extends over 17 amino acids.

V and J are TRBV4-3 and TRBJ2-1, with 9 bases matching TRBD2. J was trimmed by 8 bases and V by 1 base; bases with no gene match: 6. The germline CDR1 and CDR2 sequences are LGHNA and YSLEER. This CDR3 contains 15 residues. CDR3 bases: TGCGCCAGCAGCCAAGTGAGCGGGGGGAGGGATGAGCAGTTCTTC. Translating gives CASSQVSGGRDEQFF.

The chain uses TRBV7-2 and TRBJ2-5; TRBD1 matches 8 bases. The junction had 6 bases not matched to a gene; V was cut back by 4 bases and J by 2 bases. CDR1 is SGHTA and CDR2 is FQGNSA in the germline V gene. The CDR3 length is 15 residues. DNA of the CDR3: TGTGCCAGCAGCTATGTGACAGGGGAGCAAGAGACCCAGTACTTC. Translated, it gives CASSYVTGEQETQYF. The whole variable domain, remainder taken from reference TRBV7-2 and TRBJ2-5, is GAGVSQSPSNKVTEKGKDVELRCDPISGHTALYWYRQSLGQGLEFLIYFQGNSAPDKSGLPSDRFSAERTGGSVSTLTIQRTQQEDSAVYLCASSYVTGEQETQYFGPGTRLLVL.